A selection of T cell receptor beta chains follows, all from one sample in a study of T cells in tumors after PD-1 blockade. Sequenced by immunoSEQ multiplex PCR; TCRdb stores in-frame clones only, minus some. Among approximately 35,000 clones listed, around four fifths were seen once. Here the sequenced sample was PBMCs, taken before anti-PD-1 treatment. The receptors come from a human donor with basal cell carcinoma. The CDR3 runs from the conserved cysteine through the conserved F or W. A D gene is named only where the DNA matches it firmly. Size tells how often a clone was seen (once, few, many) or the class of an expanded clone, and some rows leave it out.

clone size: .; J gene: TRBJ2-3; CDR3 length: 14; D gene: TRBD1; V gene: TRBV2; CDR3 protein: CASRADRGTDTQYF; CDR3 DNA: TGTGCCAGCAGGGCAGACAGGGGCACAGATACGCAGTATTTT
clone size: .; J gene: TRBJ2-1; CDR3 length: 15; D gene: .; V gene: TRBV7-9; CDR3 protein: CASSLENYGRTEQFF; CDR3 DNA: TGTGCCAGCAGCTTAGAAAACTACGGGAGAACTGAGCAGTTCTTC
clone size: .; J gene: TRBJ1-2; CDR3 length: 14; D gene: .; V gene: TRBV5-4; CDR3 protein: CASSLDRENYGYTF; CDR3 DNA: TGTGCCAGCAGCTTGGACAGAGAGAACTATGGCTACACCTTC
clone size: once; J gene: TRBJ1-5; CDR3 length: 14; D gene: .; V gene: TRBV24-1; CDR3 protein: CATSELGANQPQHF; CDR3 DNA: TGTGCCACCAGTGAATTAGGGGCGAATCAGCCCCAGCATTTT
clone size: .; J gene: TRBJ2-5; CDR3 length: 15; D gene: .; V gene: TRBV29-1; CDR3 protein: CSVGVGGARRETQYF; CDR3 DNA: TGCAGCGTTGGAGTGGGGGGGGCCCGCCGGGAGACCCAGTACTTC
clone size: once; J gene: TRBJ1-1; CDR3 length: 14; D gene: .; V gene: TRBV29-1; CDR3 protein: CSVDAAPANTEAFF; CDR3 DNA: TGCAGCGTTGATGCTGCACCGGCGAACACTGAAGCTTTCTTT
clone size: .; J gene: TRBJ2-5; CDR3 length: 15; D gene: .; V gene: TRBV19; CDR3 protein: CASSIGAEIQETQYF; CDR3 DNA: TGTGCCAGTAGTATAGGGGCGGAAATCCAAGAGACCCAGTACTTC
clone size: .; J gene: TRBJ2-2; CDR3 length: 13; D gene: .; V gene: TRBV10-2; CDR3 protein: CASSEDYTGELFF; CDR3 DNA: TGCGCCAGCAGTGAAGACTACACCGGGGAGCTGTTTTTT
clone size: .; J gene: TRBJ1-2; CDR3 length: 15; D gene: .; V gene: TRBV5-1; CDR3 protein: CASSPRGVENYGYTF; CDR3 DNA: TGCGCCAGCAGCCCCCGGGGGGTGGAGAACTATGGCTACACCTTC
clone size: .; J gene: TRBJ2-5; CDR3 length: 14; D gene: TRBD2; V gene: TRBV25-1; CDR3 protein: CASSAPGGQETQYF; CDR3 DNA: TGTGCCAGCAGTGCCCCCGGGGGGCAAGAGACCCAGTACTTC
clone size: .; J gene: TRBJ2-1; CDR3 length: 12; D gene: .; V gene: TRBV2; CDR3 protein: CASREQASEQFF; CDR3 DNA: TGTGCCAGCAGAGAACAGGCCTCTGAGCAGTTCTTC
clone size: .; J gene: TRBJ2-1; CDR3 length: 15; D gene: TRBD2; V gene: TRBV28; CDR3 protein: CASSGGLAGDSEQFF; CDR3 DNA: TGTGCCAGCAGTGGGGGACTAGCGGGAGATTCCGAGCAGTTCTTC
clone size: .; J gene: TRBJ2-1; CDR3 length: 18; D gene: TRBD2; V gene: TRBV7-2; CDR3 protein: CASSLDPGLAGGPDEQFF; CDR3 DNA: TGTGCCAGCAGCTTAGACCCGGGACTAGCGGGGGGGCCGGATGAGCAGTTCTTC
clone size: .; J gene: TRBJ2-7; CDR3 length: 11; D gene: .; V gene: TRBV6-5; CDR3 protein: CASSYLSEQYF; CDR3 DNA: TGTGCCAGCAGTTACCTGTCCGAGCAGTACTTC
clone size: .; J gene: TRBJ1-1; CDR3 length: 12; D gene: .; V gene: TRBV3-1/TRBV3-2; CDR3 protein: CASSQVTGEAFF; CDR3 DNA: TGTGCCAGCAGCCAGGTTACAGGTGAAGCTTTCTTT
clone size: .; J gene: TRBJ2-7; CDR3 length: 16; D gene: .; V gene: TRBV28; CDR3 protein: CASSLISDGGAYEQYF; CDR3 DNA: TGTGCCAGCAGTTTAATTTCCGACGGGGGTGCCTACGAGCAGTACTTC
clone size: many; J gene: TRBJ1-1; CDR3 length: 12; D gene: .; V gene: TRBV29-1; CDR3 protein: CSATFANTEAFF; CDR3 DNA: TGCAGCGCAACATTCGCGAACACTGAAGCTTTCTTT
clone size: .; J gene: TRBJ2-7; CDR3 length: 17; D gene: TRBD1; V gene: TRBV6-1; CDR3 protein: CASSEGWGQGETYEQYF; CDR3 DNA: TGTGCCAGCAGTGAAGGTTGGGGACAGGGGGAAACCTACGAGCAGTACTTC
clone size: once; J gene: TRBJ2-7; CDR3 length: 13; D gene: .; V gene: TRBV14; CDR3 protein: CASSQDLVAEQYF; CDR3 DNA: TGTGCCAGCAGCCAAGATCTGGTAGCCGAGCAGTACTTC
clone size: .; J gene: TRBJ2-2; CDR3 length: 15; D gene: TRBD1; V gene: TRBV6-5; CDR3 protein: CASTKGGFITGELFF; CDR3 DNA: TGTGCCAGCACCAAAGGGGGCTTCATCACCGGGGAGCTGTTTTTT
clone size: .; J gene: TRBJ2-2; CDR3 length: 18; D gene: TRBD2; V gene: TRBV5-1; CDR3 protein: CAPSQRGGQALNTGELFF; CDR3 DNA: TGCGCCCCCAGCCAGCGGGGGGGCCAAGCGCTTAACACCGGGGAGCTGTTTTTT
clone size: .; J gene: TRBJ1-6; CDR3 length: 15; D gene: .; V gene: TRBV19; CDR3 protein: CASSTRDGENSPLHF; CDR3 DNA: TGTGCCAGTAGTACGCGGGACGGTGAAAATTCACCCCTCCACTTT
clone size: .; J gene: TRBJ2-2; CDR3 length: 16; D gene: .; V gene: TRBV14; CDR3 protein: CASRRGGHGDSGELFF; CDR3 DNA: TGTGCCAGCAGGCGCGGGGGCCACGGTGATTCCGGGGAGCTGTTTTTT
clone size: .; J gene: TRBJ1-6; CDR3 length: 13; D gene: .; V gene: TRBV11-3; CDR3 protein: CASSPPRSGPLHF; CDR3 DNA: TGTGCCAGCAGCCCCCCACGATCCGGACCCCTCCACTTT
clone size: .; J gene: TRBJ2-7; CDR3 length: 15; D gene: .; V gene: TRBV5-6; CDR3 protein: CASSPGGTLSYEQYF; CDR3 DNA: TGTGCCAGCAGCCCCGGCGGGACCTTATCCTACGAGCAGTACTTC
clone size: .; J gene: TRBJ1-2; CDR3 length: 14; D gene: .; V gene: TRBV19; CDR3 protein: CASSISARAYGYTF; CDR3 DNA: TGTGCCAGTAGTATTTCCGCGCGGGCCTATGGCTACACCTTC
clone size: few; J gene: TRBJ2-3; CDR3 length: 16; D gene: TRBD2; V gene: TRBV9; CDR3 protein: CASSVGVAGGQGTQYF; CDR3 DNA: TGTGCCAGCAGCGTAGGGGTAGCGGGGGGGCAAGGCACGCAGTATTTT
clone size: .; J gene: TRBJ2-4; CDR3 length: 18; D gene: TRBD2; V gene: TRBV29-1; CDR3 protein: CSAVLAGGVLWAKNIQYF; CDR3 DNA: TGCAGCGCTGTACTAGCGGGTGGGGTTTTGTGGGCCAAAAACATTCAGTACTTC
clone size: .; J gene: TRBJ2-5; CDR3 length: 15; D gene: .; V gene: TRBV7-8; CDR3 protein: CASSLVRAEQETQYF; CDR3 DNA: TGTGCCAGCAGCTTAGTCCGGGCGGAACAAGAGACCCAGTACTTC
clone size: .; J gene: TRBJ1-2; CDR3 length: 14; D gene: .; V gene: TRBV7-2; CDR3 protein: CASSEDPRIYGYTF; CDR3 DNA: TGTGCCAGCAGCGAAGATCCACGGATCTATGGCTACACCTTC
clone size: .; J gene: TRBJ1-1; CDR3 length: 12; D gene: .; V gene: TRBV10-2; CDR3 protein: CASIAGNTEAFF; CDR3 DNA: TGCGCCAGCATTGCAGGCAACACTGAAGCTTTCTTT
clone size: few; J gene: TRBJ2-7; CDR3 length: 14; D gene: TRBD2; V gene: TRBV7-9; CDR3 protein: CASSLREGLYEQYF; CDR3 DNA: TGTGCCAGCAGCTTGCGGGAGGGCCTCTACGAGCAGTACTTC
clone size: once; J gene: TRBJ2-3; CDR3 length: 15; D gene: .; V gene: TRBV11-3; CDR3 protein: CASSLERARRYTQYF; CDR3 DNA: TGTGCCAGCAGCTTAGAACGGGCCCGAAGGTATACGCAGTATTTT
clone size: .; J gene: TRBJ2-1; CDR3 length: 16; D gene: TRBD2; V gene: TRBV3-1/TRBV3-2; CDR3 protein: CASSRAGLAASGEQFF; CDR3 DNA: TGTGCCAGCAGCCGCGCGGGACTAGCGGCCTCGGGTGAGCAGTTCTTC
clone size: .; J gene: TRBJ2-5; CDR3 length: 13; D gene: .; V gene: TRBV2; CDR3 protein: CASSESRSGTQYF; CDR3 DNA: TGTGCCAGCAGTGAAAGCAGATCAGGGACCCAGTACTTC
clone size: .; J gene: TRBJ2-5; CDR3 length: 13; D gene: .; V gene: TRBV5-8; CDR3 protein: CASTGGGQETQYF; CDR3 DNA: TGTGCCAGCACTGGGGGCGGACAAGAGACCCAGTACTTC
clone size: few; J gene: TRBJ1-5; CDR3 length: 15; D gene: TRBD1; V gene: TRBV19; CDR3 protein: CASSLDRGANQPQHF; CDR3 DNA: TGTGCCAGTAGTCTCGACAGGGGGGCAAATCAGCCCCAGCATTTT
clone size: .; J gene: TRBJ2-3; CDR3 length: 15; D gene: TRBD1; V gene: TRBV9; CDR3 protein: CASSAGTGRTDTQYF; CDR3 DNA: TGTGCCAGCAGCGCGGGGACAGGCAGGACAGATACGCAGTATTTT
clone size: .; J gene: TRBJ2-1; CDR3 length: 17; D gene: .; V gene: TRBV7-2; CDR3 protein: CASSLRTGGSLYNEQFF; CDR3 DNA: TGTGCCAGCAGCTTAAGGACTGGGGGATCACTCTACAATGAGCAGTTCTTC
clone size: once; J gene: TRBJ2-5; CDR3 length: 15; D gene: .; V gene: TRBV28; CDR3 protein: CASSLRGTVQETQYF; CDR3 DNA: TGTGCCAGCAGTTTACGGGGGACAGTCCAAGAGACCCAGTACTTC
clone size: few; J gene: TRBJ1-2; CDR3 length: 16; D gene: TRBD1; V gene: TRBV9; CDR3 protein: CASSSVSTGGNYGYTF; CDR3 DNA: TGTGCCAGCAGCTCCGTCTCGACAGGGGGCAACTATGGCTACACCTTC
clone size: .; J gene: TRBJ2-1; CDR3 length: 15; D gene: TRBD1; V gene: TRBV15; CDR3 protein: CATTARDRGLHEQFF; CDR3 DNA: TGTGCCACCACCGCGAGGGACAGGGGGCTTCATGAGCAGTTCTTC
clone size: .; J gene: TRBJ2-3; CDR3 length: 16; D gene: TRBD2; V gene: TRBV5-8; CDR3 protein: CASSFRTSGRTDTQYF; CDR3 DNA: TGTGCCAGCAGCTTCCGGACTAGCGGGAGAACAGATACGCAGTATTTT
clone size: .; J gene: TRBJ2-2; CDR3 length: 15; D gene: .; V gene: TRBV19; CDR3 protein: CASSIRPSSTGELFF; CDR3 DNA: TGTGCCAGTAGTATTCGGCCTAGCAGCACCGGGGAGCTGTTTTTT
clone size: .; J gene: TRBJ2-7; CDR3 length: 15; D gene: TRBD1; V gene: TRBV11-3; CDR3 protein: CASSLGGQVSYEQYF; CDR3 DNA: TGTGCCAGCAGCTTGGGCGGACAGGTGTCCTACGAGCAGTACTTC
clone size: .; J gene: TRBJ2-1; CDR3 length: 16; D gene: TRBD2; V gene: TRBV19; CDR3 protein: CASSIGGSGVYNEQFF; CDR3 DNA: TGTGCCAGTAGTATCGGGGGTAGCGGGGTCTACAATGAGCAGTTCTTC
clone size: .; J gene: TRBJ2-7; CDR3 length: 15; D gene: .; V gene: TRBV3-1/TRBV3-2; CDR3 protein: CASSQGADSKTQQYF; CDR3 DNA: TGTGCCAGCAGCCAAGGCGCGGACAGCAAAACACAGCAGTACTTC
clone size: .; J gene: TRBJ2-1; CDR3 length: 18; D gene: .; V gene: TRBV5-4; CDR3 protein: CASSLGGNTRSSYNEQFF; CDR3 DNA: TGTGCCAGCAGCTTGGGTGGCAACACAAGGAGCTCCTACAATGAGCAGTTCTTC
clone size: .; J gene: TRBJ2-5; CDR3 length: 10; D gene: .; V gene: TRBV29-1; CDR3 protein: CSVERGLWYF; CDR3 DNA: TGCAGCGTTGAACGCGGCCTGTGGTACTTC
clone size: .; J gene: TRBJ2-3; CDR3 length: 13; D gene: .; V gene: TRBV6-6; CDR3 protein: CASSRTSTDTQYF; CDR3 DNA: TGTGCCAGCAGCCGAACTAGCACAGATACGCAGTATTTT